This T cell receptor beta chain is drawn from a study of cytomegalovirus exposure and HLA in healthy donors (dated by TCRdb to the late 2010s). Concerning the study at large: According to an earlier analysis of 587 of the donors, roughly 180 million T cells yielded some 110 million unique TCR beta sequences and approximately 280 Gb of sequence data. Approximately 310 gigabases of sequencing data and around 87 million unique TCR sequences were included in an early release covering 550 to 650 HLA-typed donors. Among the roughly 400 genotyped donors, approximately 77% belonged to the genetic ancestry cluster associated with self-reported Caucasian donors. The aim of the study was to test whether cataloging public T cell receptors could identify signatures of past pathogen exposure. The study used immunosequencing to profile the T cell repertoires of 666 subjects and linked those repertoires to cytomegalovirus serostatus. In addition to the first cohort of around 670 subjects, a separate validation cohort of approximately 110 different subjects was used. To predict cytomegalovirus infection status, the study brought together high-throughput TCR immunosequencing, statistical association of individual TCRs with disease status, and machine learning. A later analysis re-analyzed previously published TCR beta repertoires from 666 donors and added high-resolution HLA genotyping to study TCR occurrence patterns. Rather than using new phenotypic data, the later analysis identified candidate immune exposures from TCR beta sequences and from how often those sequences occurred across donors. In an earlier analysis of 587 of the donors, high-throughput TCR beta sequencing was used to judge whether each TCR beta V gene segment behaved as functional or pseudogenic. Alongside the repertoire data, information on donor age, sex, ethnicity and CMV serostatus was compiled. Genome-wide SNP genotypes for about 65% of the roughly 670 donors were used in a later genetic analysis, which treated that subset as a discovery cohort. All discovery cohort repertoires had been generated using a single sequencing platform. HLA typing included class I and class II loci at four-digit resolution. The number of typed donors differed by locus: 629-630 for A, B, C, DRB1 and DQB1; some 500 for DQA1; fewer than 610 for DPA1; and 400 to 480 for DPB1. A handful of DR-DQ haplotypes were handled as single units for association and clustering because linkage in the cohort was strong. On average, approximately 250,000 unique TCR beta nucleotide sequences were sequenced per donor among fewer than 500 genotyped donors of the cohort, with roughly 20% of those sequences being non-productive.

The CDR3 spans 13 residues, from the cysteine through the phenylalanine. Of the read, only the CDR3 DNA is kept; its 39 bases are in frame from base 1. The V end loses 2 bases and the J end loses 4 bases, and a stretch of 6 bases separates them. CDR1 and CDR2 were assigned from the germline V gene as SGHTA and FQGNSA. The library was prepared using the immunoSEQ multiplex PCR assay. For the multiplex PCR, a mixture combining 60 forward primers for TCR Vbeta segments and 13 reverse primers for TCR Jbeta segments was used. A multiplex PCR assay on genomic DNA amplified the CDR3 region of rearranged TCR beta genes. The Illumina HiSeq System was used to sequence the amplified TCR beta libraries as 87-base-pair reads. Per the source publication's procedure: In a later analysis, approximately 74 million unique TCR beta chains were counted across the roughly 670 repertoires, and some 10 million of these chains were shared by at least two donors. A nearest-neighbor algorithm error-corrected the raw reads and collapsed the reads into unique sequences, merging closely related sequences to remove PCR and sequencing errors. Alignment of CDR3 sequences to IMGT reference sequences was used to assign V, D and J gene segments. For a sequence to be retained, a match of at least six nucleotides was required to both a V gene segment and a J gene segment. Rearrangements were classified as productive when the CDR3 lacked stop codons and remained in frame with V and J, and all other rearrangements were classified as non-productive. CDR3 was defined according to IMGT convention as the region running from the second conserved V-encoded cysteine to the conserved J-encoded phenylalanine. The earlier analysis of 587 of the donors excluded sequences that lacked an unambiguous match to a single V gene segment. An earlier analysis of almost 600 of the donors classified V segments as functional when productive rearrangements were above 56.7% and as segregating when the standard deviation between donors was above 5%. To diagnose cytomegalovirus status from the catalog of TCR beta chain sequences, a statistical classification framework was built. A later analysis assigned V and J genes by comparing TCR nucleotide sequences with IMGT/GENE-DB human TR gene sequences. The TCRdist pipeline was used in a later analysis to assign CDR3 sequences and most-parsimonious VDJ recombination scenarios. In a later analysis, every TCR beta chain was defined by the combination of its CDR3 amino acid sequence and its V-gene family, and reads without a unique V-gene family were dropped. To address suspected cross-contamination and a sequencing artifact, a later analysis removed roughly 580 highly shared, low-generation-probability nucleotide sequences. In a later analysis, a clonal expansion index for each public chain was calculated from normalized within-repertoire ranks of inferred template counts. Generation probabilities in a later analysis came from a VDJ recombination model fitted to out-of-frame rearrangements, and those results were checked against IGoR. In a later analysis, hypergeometric tests were used to score TCR-TCR, TCR-HLA and TCR-CMV co-occurrence, with a repertoire-size bias correction applied to TCR pairs. In a later analysis, false discovery rates were estimated by permuting HLA or CMV assignments 20 times. A later analysis grouped co-occurring TCRs with DBSCAN, adding TCRdist sequence similarity when clustering within HLA-allele-positive subsets. Co-occurrence clustering excluded repertoires with fewer than 30,000 or more than 120,000 public chains, plus five with anomalous nucleotide sharing. TCRdb took over this immuneACCESS table, retaining in-frame rearrangements with V and J assigned. Such tables are incomplete; in checked studies, under half of the missing clones stem from an unresolved V gene, and the remainder is unexplained. That table is the source of V, J and clone size, and D and trimming were worked out from the DNA. This sample holds more than 85,000 clones; approximately 73% were observed only once. The top ten clones comprise over 3.5% of the sample.

The cohort consisted of hundreds of healthy bone marrow donors. At the time of sampling, every cohort member was nominally healthy, though immune exposures that went unrecorded were likely present. The donor tested CMV seropositive, placing the donor among the approximately 310 seropositive members of the cohort. A peripheral blood sample was collected from each donor, and TCR beta sequencing was performed on peripheral blood mononuclear cells. The Qiagen DNeasy Blood Extraction Kit was used to extract genomic DNA from the blood cell samples. The paper's findings and limits, for the study overall: Specific HLA alleles were associated with 16,951 TCR beta sequences at a false discovery rate of 0.05 in a later analysis. Three of the identified cytomegalovirus-associated TCR beta chains were confirmed in vitro to be specific for cytomegalovirus antigens. While some public TCRs were present in many individuals, most TCR sequences turned up only very rarely across donors. Assigning TCR associations to individual alleles was difficult when HLA alleles, especially DR and DQ, strongly co-occurred. Some IMGT-functional V segments, including TRBV6-2 and TRBV6-3, could not be told apart with the 87-base-pair reads, so those segments were excluded. Several of the top co-occurrence clusters appeared to be linked to parvovirus B19, influenza, CMV and Epstein-Barr virus, according to a later analysis. Compared with the roughly 700-donor mean, donors in an Asian-associated ancestry cluster had fewer N-insertions in productive TCRs, according to a later genetic analysis. The classifier was reported to diagnose cytomegalovirus status with high specificity and sensitivity in both the original cohort and the validation cohort. The presence/absence analyses assumed that sequencing depth was roughly uniform across donors, and that assumption may not be true. A later analysis found that HLA-associated TCR beta chains were more clonally expanded and had lower generation probabilities than equally common non-associated chains. In a later analysis, the rate of TCR association differed among HLA loci, with DRB1 alleles having the most associated TCRs and HLA-C alleles having the fewest. Approximately 16 rarely observed V segments, including chromosome 9 orphons, were excluded from the earlier analysis of approximately 500 of the donors because counts were too low. The authors suggested that the approach could potentially be generalized to other disease states and immunological phenotypes. An association between a missense DCLRE1C variant and V-gene and J-gene trimming of TCR beta chains was found in a later genetic analysis and replicated in an independent cohort. Linkage disequilibrium might explain the correlated functional status among segregating V segments, but an unknown experimental factor could not be excluded. This cohort had only TCR beta chains sequenced, and the lack of alpha or paired-chain data limited which features could be detected. A further reported finding was that TCR beta sequences accurately predicted the HLA-A and HLA-B alleles for most subjects in the first cohort. For the cohort, immune exposure information was limited to CMV serostatus. Because HLA typing was missing for some donors at each locus, association tests included only the typed subset. A later analysis found that most CMV-associated TCR beta chains appeared HLA-restricted, with HLA associations seemingly driven largely by CMV exposure. A total of roughly 160 TCR beta chains were listed by the study as associated with cytomegalovirus. An earlier analysis of approximately 590 of the donors showed that most TCR beta V segments appeared in productive rearrangements either about 87% or about 30% of the time, which broadly matched IMGT annotations. The sequencing pipeline was judged likely to have produced a cluster of highly shared sequence variants as a technical artifact.

In the case of this clone: Its antigen remains undetermined. No base quality information exists; no much larger clone differs at one position.

This receptor chain uses TRBV7-2 and TRBJ2-1, with no reliable assignment of the D segment. The sequence came from a woman between 45 and 65 years old in good health and CMV-seropositive. Sequenced: PBMCs. The DNA reads TGTGCCAGCAGCTTATCACGGTACAATGAGCAGTTCTTC. Its coded protein is CASSLSRYNEQFF.